Included here is one T cell receptor (beta chain) sequence, with context. The authors reverse transcribed all of the isolated RNA, so sequencing captured expressed TCRB transcripts. Naive, central memory and regulatory T cell samples averaged around 3.9 million reads. The protocol was immunoSEQ multiplex PCR, while the TCRdb copy is restricted to in-frame clones and leaves out a portion. The sample includes 400,000 to 500,000 clones, about 15% of them seen just once. CD45RO/CCR7/CD25/CD127/CD95/CD27 sorting isolated CD4+ naive, central memory, regulatory and stem cell-like memory cells. This sample was included in a study of beta chain features in type 1 diabetes. Germline CDR1 reads MNHEY; CDR2 reads SVGAGI. The CDR3 totals 11 residues. With 11 bases clipped from V and 6 bases from J, the junction kept 4 bases outside the gene matches.

The chain couples TRBV6-5 to TRBJ2-1; TRBD2 agrees at 7 bases. Sequenced: naive CD4+ T cells from blood. The receptor was derived from a man aged 25-45 years in good health. CDR3 in amino acids: CAVRGVNEQFF. The CDR3 DNA reads TGTGCCGTACGGGGGGTCAATGAGCAGTTCTTC.